This passage covers 10 T cell receptor beta chains from one sample sequenced in a study of tumor and adjacent non-tumor tissue in lung cancer. Three rounds of nested PCR, following a modified ARM-PCR protocol, produced the TCRbeta library. TCRdb independently ran MiXCR on the multiplex PCR reads; one entry per CDR3 protein. The repertoire has 65,000 to 90,000 distinct CDR3 sequences, around two thirds of them found once; the top ten carry roughly 12%. RNA was extracted from bulk tissue without any cell sorting. The sequencing sample was made of lung tumor tissue. The source of these receptors is a woman aged 70-85 years with non-small cell lung cancer.

This clonotype was seen ten or more times. The chain couples TRBV10-3 to TRBJ2-7, with 7 bases that match TRBD1. The ends lost 6 bases at V and 0 bases at J; junction bases unmatched: 11. There are 16 residues in the CDR3. Germline assignment: CDR1 ENHRY and CDR2 SYGVKD. In nucleotides, the CDR3 is TGTGCCATCAGCGCAAGCTGGGACAGTATCTCCTACGAGCAGTACTTC. Translated, it gives CAISASWDSISYEQYF.

This clonotype has a single count. The junction does not match germline at one end; this may be a read error. The chain couples TRBV6-6 to TRBJ1-4; 8 positions match TRBD1. CDR1 and CDR2 from the germline V gene are MNHNY and SVGAGI (reference sequence). The CDR3 totals 16 residues. In nucleotides, the CDR3 is TGTGTCAGCAGATCCGTGCAGGGGGCAGAAAATGAAAAACTGTTTTTT. As protein: CVSRSVQGAENEKLFF.

This clonotype is judged medium-sized. The chain links TRBV29-1 to TRBJ2-1; 7 nucleotides line up with TRBD1. The CDR3 extends over 13 amino acids. Germline V lookup: CDR1 SQVTM, CDR2 ANQGSEA. V was clipped by 8 bases and J by 5 bases; unmatched bases: 9. CDR3 residues: CSSRQGQDNEQFF. CDR3 coding DNA: TGCAGCTCTCGACAGGGTCAGGACAATGAGCAGTTCTTC.

The rearrangement uses TRBV24-1 and TRBJ2-5, with a possible D match to TRBD2 (5 bases). This CDR3 is 14 amino acids long. Trimming stripped 11 bases from V and 5 bases from J, with 20 bases between. Germline V CDR1 and CDR2: KGHDR, SFDVKD. This CDR3 is CAIRGSGTGETQYF. In nucleotides, the CDR3 is TGTGCCATCAGAGGGTCAGGCACTGGTGAGACCCAGTACTTC.

This clonotype appeared a few times. A much larger clone sits a single nucleotide away, making a read error possible. The CDR3 carries no conserved terminal phenylalanine or tryptophan, so it likely arises from a read error. The genes are TRBV29-1 and TRBJ2-3; D remains unclear. CDR1 is SQVTM, CDR2 ANQGSEA, per germline. Trimming took 0 bases from V and 8 from J, leaving 15 bases between them. The CDR3 loop spans 14 amino acids. CDR3 DNA: TGCAGCGTTGAAGATACGGGCCCCTGGGGTACGCAGTATTCT. It translates to CSVEDTGPWGTQYS.

This clonotype was seen once. V usage is TRBV5-1 and J usage is TRBJ2-1; the D gene is possibly TRBD2 (6 bases). Trimming took 4 bases from V and 6 from J, leaving 14 bases between them. Germline V gene data show CDR1 as SGHRS and CDR2 as YFSETQ. The CDR3 contains 14 residues. CDR3 DNA sequence: TGCGCCAGCAGCACCGCCGTGGGGGGCAATGAGCAGTTCTTC. Amino acid sequence: CASSTAVGGNEQFF.

A remark on this clonotype: The junction does not match germline at one end; this may be a read error. The chain is built from TRBV29-1 and TRBJ1-2; no definite D call. Germline V gene data show CDR1 as SQVTM and CDR2 as ANQGSEA. This CDR3 spans 12 amino acids. The CDR3 nucleotides read TGCGGCGCTGTTGCGGGCACCTATGACTACACCTTC. This encodes CGAVAGTYDYTF.

The V gene is TRBV30, the J gene TRBJ2-7; a possible D gene is TRBD1 (5 bases). Germline V lookup: CDR1 GTSNPN, CDR2 SVGIG (reference sequence). The CDR3 spans 14 residues. The ends were cut back, 1 base at V and 5 bases at J, with 15 bases in the middle. CDR3 amino acids: CAWSDIGVFDEQYF. In DNA form, the CDR3 reads TGTGCCTGGAGTGACATAGGGGTGTTCGACGAGCAGTACTTC.

With respect to this clonotype: A read error may produce the germline difference seen at one junction end. This chain links TRBV6-5 with TRBJ2-7; 9 bases fit TRBD1. The CDR3 is 16 residues long. CDR1 MNHEY and CDR2 SVGAGI come from the germline V gene. The CDR3 nucleotides are TGCGCCAGCAGTTACCACCGGGACAGGGACCTCTACGAGCAGTACTTC. It encodes CASSYHRDRDLYEQYF.

The chain combines TRBV12-3 or TRBV12-4 with TRBJ2-1; D not resolved. Trimming took 4 bases from V and 5 from J, leaving 15 bases between them. CDR3 size: 15 residues. The CDR3 loop is CASSSGHTANNEQFF. DNA of the CDR3: TGTGCCAGCAGTTCGGGCCACACGGCCAACAATGAGCAGTTCTTC.